Listed below are T cell receptor beta chains from one sample, sequenced in a study of blood T cell repertoires in COVID-19. The method was immunoSEQ multiplex PCR; TCRdb's version includes in-frame clones alone and lacks a portion of them. Of some 57,000 clones detected, 65% to 90% appear once; the ten largest clones hold 10% to 13%. The source material was peripheral blood. Receptor source: a human donor in a cohort sampled during active COVID-19. The CDR3 runs from the conserved cysteine through the conserved F or W. Each record gives: J gene, D gene, V gene, clone size, CDR3 DNA, CDR3 protein. A D gene is named only where the DNA matches it firmly. Clone size appears in some rows only: once, few, many, or a class for an expanded clone.

j_gene: TRBJ1-5; d_gene: .; v_gene: TRBV4-1; abundance: .; CDR3nt: TGCGCCAGCAGCCAAGAAGGAGGTTACAATCAGCCCCAGCATTTT; CDR3aa: CASSQEGGYNQPQHF
j_gene: TRBJ2-4; d_gene: TRBD1; v_gene: TRBV28; abundance: .; CDR3nt: TGTGCCAGCGGGACAGACAAACTAGCCAAAAACATTCAGTACTTC; CDR3aa: CASGTDKLAKNIQYF
j_gene: TRBJ1-5; d_gene: TRBD1; v_gene: TRBV2; abundance: .; CDR3nt: TGTGCCAGCAGCCGGACAGGGGCGGATCAGCCCCAGCATTTT; CDR3aa: CASSRTGADQPQHF
j_gene: TRBJ2-3; d_gene: .; v_gene: TRBV24-1; abundance: .; CDR3nt: TGTGCCACCATACAGCTACGCACAGATACGCAGTATTTT; CDR3aa: CATIQLRTDTQYF
j_gene: TRBJ1-5; d_gene: .; v_gene: TRBV25-1; abundance: .; CDR3nt: TGTGCCAGCGGCCCAGCAGGGATCAATCAGCCCCAGCATTTT; CDR3aa: CASGPAGINQPQHF
j_gene: TRBJ1-3; d_gene: .; v_gene: TRBV7-2; abundance: .; CDR3nt: TGTGCCAGCAGCTTAGTGACTCTTGGAAACACCATATATTTT; CDR3aa: CASSLVTLGNTIYF
j_gene: TRBJ2-4; d_gene: .; v_gene: TRBV2; abundance: .; CDR3nt: TGTGCCAGCGGTACCGCCGGGTTAGCCAAAAACATTCAGTACTTC; CDR3aa: CASGTAGLAKNIQYF
j_gene: TRBJ2-5; d_gene: TRBD1; v_gene: TRBV5-4; abundance: .; CDR3nt: TGTGCCAGCAGCTCCGGACAGGGGGCGGGGGAGACCCAGTACTTC; CDR3aa: CASSSGQGAGETQYF
j_gene: TRBJ2-7; d_gene: TRBD2; v_gene: TRBV2; abundance: once; CDR3nt: TGTGCCAGCAGTGAGGCTAGCGGGGGGTACGAGCAGTACTTC; CDR3aa: CASSEASGGYEQYF
j_gene: TRBJ2-7; d_gene: .; v_gene: TRBV6-2/TRBV6-3; abundance: .; CDR3nt: TGTGCCAGCAGTGACCCCGGGACTTCGTACGAGCAGTACTTC; CDR3aa: CASSDPGTSYEQYF
j_gene: TRBJ2-5; d_gene: .; v_gene: TRBV5-3; abundance: .; CDR3nt: TGTGCCACCATAGCGGACCAAGAGACCCAGTACTTC; CDR3aa: CATIADQETQYF
j_gene: TRBJ2-2; d_gene: .; v_gene: TRBV18; abundance: once; CDR3nt: TGTGCCAGCTCAGCACGACCCGGGGAGTCAGCTAACACCGGGGAGCTGTTTTTT; CDR3aa: CASSARPGESANTGELFF
j_gene: TRBJ2-3; d_gene: TRBD2; v_gene: TRBV6-5; abundance: few; CDR3nt: TGTGCCAGCAGTAGCGGGAGTTCGGCAGATACGCAGTATTTT; CDR3aa: CASSSGSSADTQYF
j_gene: TRBJ2-7; d_gene: .; v_gene: TRBV9; abundance: .; CDR3nt: TGTGCCAGCAGCCCCCACCATGGGCCTGCAGGTCACGAGCAGTACTTC; CDR3aa: CASSPHHGPAGHEQYF
j_gene: TRBJ2-7; d_gene: TRBD1; v_gene: TRBV28; abundance: .; CDR3nt: TGTGCCAGCAGTTTGGGGACAGGAGCCCCCTACGAGCAGTACTTC; CDR3aa: CASSLGTGAPYEQYF
j_gene: TRBJ2-1; d_gene: TRBD2; v_gene: TRBV27; abundance: .; CDR3nt: TGTGCCAGCGCCCTCAGCGGGATTGCAGATGAGCAGTTCTTC; CDR3aa: CASALSGIADEQFF
j_gene: TRBJ2-1; d_gene: TRBD2; v_gene: TRBV28; abundance: .; CDR3nt: TGTGCCAGCCGGGGTCTTTCTAGCGGAGCCTACAATGAGCAGTTCTTC; CDR3aa: CASRGLSSGAYNEQFF
j_gene: TRBJ2-7; d_gene: .; v_gene: TRBV28; abundance: .; CDR3nt: TGTGCCAGCAGCTCCACCTCCCTCCTAGGGGGGGGGCAGTACTTC; CDR3aa: CASSSTSLLGGGQYF
j_gene: TRBJ2-2; d_gene: TRBD1; v_gene: TRBV10-3; abundance: .; CDR3nt: TGTGCCATCAAAGGACAGGCGAACACCGGGGAGCTGTTTTTT; CDR3aa: CAIKGQANTGELFF
j_gene: TRBJ2-1; d_gene: .; v_gene: TRBV28; abundance: .; CDR3nt: TGTGCCAGCAGTCCTGAGGCACTACAGCAGTTCTTC; CDR3aa: CASSPEALQQFF
j_gene: TRBJ2-5; d_gene: .; v_gene: TRBV5-1; abundance: .; CDR3nt: TGCGCCAGCAGCCCACTAGGGAAGCAAGAGACCCAGTACTTC; CDR3aa: CASSPLGKQETQYF
j_gene: TRBJ2-5; d_gene: .; v_gene: TRBV19; abundance: .; CDR3nt: TGTGCCAGTAACGTTCCTACCGGCGGGGAGACCCAGTACTTC; CDR3aa: CASNVPTGGETQYF